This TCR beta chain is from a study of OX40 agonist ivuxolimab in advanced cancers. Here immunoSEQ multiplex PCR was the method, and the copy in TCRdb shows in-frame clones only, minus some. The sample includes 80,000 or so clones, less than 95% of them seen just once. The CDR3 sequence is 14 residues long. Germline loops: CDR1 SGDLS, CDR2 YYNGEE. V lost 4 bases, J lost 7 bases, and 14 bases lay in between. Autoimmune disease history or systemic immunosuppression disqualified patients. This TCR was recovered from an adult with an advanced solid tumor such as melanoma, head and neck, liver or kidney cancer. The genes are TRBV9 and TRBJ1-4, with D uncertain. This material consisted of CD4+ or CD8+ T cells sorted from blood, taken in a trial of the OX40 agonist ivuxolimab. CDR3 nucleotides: TGTGCCAGCAGCCTTGACTACCTCGGTGAAAAACTGTTTTTT. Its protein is CASSLDYLGEKLFF.